This T cell receptor (beta chain) came from a study of post-analysis software for immune sequencing data. Study-wide context: Some patients lacked subtype; others had relapsing-remitting, secondary progressive or progressive-relapsing disease. Study-wide findings and caveats: Controls showed lower frequencies than patients for several TRBV segments, and TRBV5-6, TRBV5-1 and TRBV20-1 were among these. Controls had significantly higher normalized Chao1 diversity than multiple sclerosis patients. Strong co-clustering by F measure was seen for same-batch samples.

Unique-molecular-identifier-tagged TCR beta cDNA libraries were used. Out of roughly 0.85 to 11 million T cells, some 480,000 cDNA molecules were generated. TCRdb re-called the PCR reads with MiXCR, one entry per CDR3 protein. This sample has approximately 770,000 distinct CDR3 sequences, with around 46% found just once. Trimming took 4 bases from V and 3 from J, leaving 17 bases between them. This CDR3 spans 15 amino acids. Germline CDR1 reads SGDLS; CDR2 reads YYNGEE. About this clonotype: What it recognizes is unknown.

The sample consisted of blood. The clonotype originates from a girl aged 5 to 17 with multiple sclerosis. This chain links TRBV9 with TRBJ2-7; TRBD2 is a possible D gene (5 bases). The CDR3 here is CASSPERGFGYEQYF. The CDR3 coding sequence is TGTGCCAGCAGCCCCGAAAGAGGGTTTGGCTACGAGCAGTACTTC. The full variable domain, in which reference TRBV9 and TRBJ2-7 provide the parts outside the CDR3, is DSGVTQTPKHLITATGQRVTLRCSPRSGDLSVYWYQQSLDQGLQFLIQYYNGEERAKGNILERFSAQQFPDLHSELNLSSLELGDSALYFCASSPERGFGYEQYFGPGTRLTVT.